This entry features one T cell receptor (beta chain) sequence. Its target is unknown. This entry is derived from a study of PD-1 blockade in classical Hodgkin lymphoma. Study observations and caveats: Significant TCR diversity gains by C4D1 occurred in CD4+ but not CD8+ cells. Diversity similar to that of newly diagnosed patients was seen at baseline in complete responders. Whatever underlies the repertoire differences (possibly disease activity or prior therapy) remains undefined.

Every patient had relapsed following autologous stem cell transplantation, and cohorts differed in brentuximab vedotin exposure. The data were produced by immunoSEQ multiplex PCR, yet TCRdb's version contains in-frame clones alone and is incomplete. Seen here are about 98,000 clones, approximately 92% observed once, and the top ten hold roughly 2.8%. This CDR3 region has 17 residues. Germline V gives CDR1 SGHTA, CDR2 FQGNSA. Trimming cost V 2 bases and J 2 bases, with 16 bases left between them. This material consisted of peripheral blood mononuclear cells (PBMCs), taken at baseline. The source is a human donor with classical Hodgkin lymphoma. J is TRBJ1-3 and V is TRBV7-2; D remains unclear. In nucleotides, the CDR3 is TGTGCCAGCAGCTTATTTCTGAGGACTGGGACTGGAAACACCATATATTTT. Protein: CASSLFLRTGTGNTIYF.